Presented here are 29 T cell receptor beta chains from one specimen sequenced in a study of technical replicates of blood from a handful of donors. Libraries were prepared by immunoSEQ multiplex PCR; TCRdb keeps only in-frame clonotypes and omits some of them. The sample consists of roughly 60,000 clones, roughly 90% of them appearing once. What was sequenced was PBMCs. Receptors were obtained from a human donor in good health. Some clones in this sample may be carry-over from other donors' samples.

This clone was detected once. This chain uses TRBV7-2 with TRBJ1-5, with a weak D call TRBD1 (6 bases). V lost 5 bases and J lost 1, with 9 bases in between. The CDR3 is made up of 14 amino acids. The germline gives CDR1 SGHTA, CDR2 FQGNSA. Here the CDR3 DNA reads TGTGCCAGCAGCCTACAGGGAAGCAATCAGCCCCAGCATTTT. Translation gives CASSLQGSNQPQHF.

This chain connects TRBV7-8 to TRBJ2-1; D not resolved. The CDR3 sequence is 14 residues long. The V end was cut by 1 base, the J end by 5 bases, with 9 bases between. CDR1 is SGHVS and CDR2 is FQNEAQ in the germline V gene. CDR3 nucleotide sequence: TGTGCCAGCAGCTTAGTCCCCTATAACAATGAGCAGTTCTTC. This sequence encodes CASSLVPYNNEQFF.

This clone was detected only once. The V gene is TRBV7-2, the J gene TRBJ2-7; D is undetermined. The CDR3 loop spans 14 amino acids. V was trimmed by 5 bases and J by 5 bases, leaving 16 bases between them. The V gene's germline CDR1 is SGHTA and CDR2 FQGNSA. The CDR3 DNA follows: TGTGCCAGCAGCCCCTACACTATGCCCCACGAGCAGTACTTC. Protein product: CASSPYTMPHEQYF.

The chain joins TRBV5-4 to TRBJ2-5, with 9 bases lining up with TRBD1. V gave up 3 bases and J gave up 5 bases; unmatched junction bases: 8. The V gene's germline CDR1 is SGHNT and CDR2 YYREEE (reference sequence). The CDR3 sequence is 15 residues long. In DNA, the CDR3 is TGTGCCAGCAGCTCAGGGGGACAGGGTAGGGAGACCCAGTACTTC. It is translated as CASSSGGQGRETQYF. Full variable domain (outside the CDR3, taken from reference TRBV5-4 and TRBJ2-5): ETGVTQSPTHLIKTRGQQVTLRCSSQSGHNTVSWYQQALGQGPQFIFQYYREEENGRGNFPPRFSGLQFPNYSSELNVNALELDDSALYLCASSSGGQGRETQYFGPGTRLLVL.

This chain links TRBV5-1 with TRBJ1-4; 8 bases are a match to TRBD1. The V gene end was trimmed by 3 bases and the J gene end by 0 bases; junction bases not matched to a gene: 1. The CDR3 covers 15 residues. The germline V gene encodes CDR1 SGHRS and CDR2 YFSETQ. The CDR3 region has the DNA TGCGCCAGCAGCTCAGGGGGCTCAACTAATGAAAAACTGTTTTTT. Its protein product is CASSSGGSTNEKLFF.

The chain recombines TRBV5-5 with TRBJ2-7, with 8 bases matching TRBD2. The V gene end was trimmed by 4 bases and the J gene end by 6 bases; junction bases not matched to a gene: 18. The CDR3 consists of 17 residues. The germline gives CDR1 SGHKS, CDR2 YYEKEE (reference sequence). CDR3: CASSQLGGAGVKLEQYF. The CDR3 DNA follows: TGTGCCAGCAGCCAGCTCGGGGGAGCGGGAGTGAAGCTCGAGCAGTACTTC. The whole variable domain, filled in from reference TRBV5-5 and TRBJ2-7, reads DAGVTQSPTHLIKTRGQQVTLRCSPISGHKSVSWYQQVLGQGPQFIFQYYEKEERGRGNFPDRFSARQFPNYSSELNVNALLLGDSALYLCASSQLGGAGVKLEQYFGPGTRLTVT.

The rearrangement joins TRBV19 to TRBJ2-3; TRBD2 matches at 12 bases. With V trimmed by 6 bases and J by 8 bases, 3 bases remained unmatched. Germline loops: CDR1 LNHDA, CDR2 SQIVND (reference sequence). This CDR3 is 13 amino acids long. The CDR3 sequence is CASRLAGGVTQYF. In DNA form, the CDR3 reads TGTGCCAGTAGACTAGCGGGAGGTGTTACGCAGTATTTT.

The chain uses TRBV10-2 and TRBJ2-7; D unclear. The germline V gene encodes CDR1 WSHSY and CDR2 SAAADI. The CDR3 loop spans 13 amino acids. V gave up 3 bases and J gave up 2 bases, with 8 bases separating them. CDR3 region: CASSDEATYEQYF. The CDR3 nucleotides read TGCGCCAGCAGTGATGAGGCCACCTACGAGCAGTACTTC.

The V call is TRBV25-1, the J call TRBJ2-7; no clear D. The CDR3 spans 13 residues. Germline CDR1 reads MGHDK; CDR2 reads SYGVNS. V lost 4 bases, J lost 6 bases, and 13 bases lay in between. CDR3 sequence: CASSVPGSLEQYF. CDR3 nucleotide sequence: TGTGCCAGCAGTGTTCCGGGTTCCCTCGAGCAGTACTTC.

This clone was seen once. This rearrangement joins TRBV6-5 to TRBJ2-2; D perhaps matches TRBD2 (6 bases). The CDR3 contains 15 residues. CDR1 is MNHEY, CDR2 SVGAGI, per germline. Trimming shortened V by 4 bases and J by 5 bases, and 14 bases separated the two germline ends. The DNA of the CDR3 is TGTGCCAGCAGTTCCTACATGGGAGGTACCGGGGAGCTGTTTTTT. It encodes CASSSYMGGTGELFF.

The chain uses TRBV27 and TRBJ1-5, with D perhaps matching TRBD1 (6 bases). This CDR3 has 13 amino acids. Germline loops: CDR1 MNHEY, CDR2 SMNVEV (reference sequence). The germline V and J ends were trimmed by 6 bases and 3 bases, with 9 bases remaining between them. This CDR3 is CASRTGYNQPQHF. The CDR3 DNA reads TGTGCCAGCAGGACAGGTTACAATCAGCCCCAGCATTTT.

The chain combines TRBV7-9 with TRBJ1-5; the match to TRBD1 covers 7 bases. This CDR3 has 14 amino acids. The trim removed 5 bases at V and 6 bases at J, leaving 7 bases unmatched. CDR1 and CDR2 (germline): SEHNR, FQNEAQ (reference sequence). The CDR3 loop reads CASSLGGGGQPQHF. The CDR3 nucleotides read TGTGCCAGCAGCCTAGGGGGCGGGGGTCAGCCCCAGCATTTT.

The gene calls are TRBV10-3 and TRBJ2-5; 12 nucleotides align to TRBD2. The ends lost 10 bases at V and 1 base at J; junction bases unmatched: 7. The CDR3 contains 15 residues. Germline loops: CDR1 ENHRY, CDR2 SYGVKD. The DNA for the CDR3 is TGTGCCAGTACAACTAGCGGGGGGCTCCAAGAGACCCAGTACTTC. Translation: CASTTSGGLQETQYF.

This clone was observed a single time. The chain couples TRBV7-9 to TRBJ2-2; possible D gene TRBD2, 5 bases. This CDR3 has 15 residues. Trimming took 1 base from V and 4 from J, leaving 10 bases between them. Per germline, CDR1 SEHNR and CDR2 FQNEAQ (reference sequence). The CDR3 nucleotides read TGTGCCAGCAGCTTAGACCGGACTGTCACCGGGGAGCTGTTTTTT. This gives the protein CASSLDRTVTGELFF.

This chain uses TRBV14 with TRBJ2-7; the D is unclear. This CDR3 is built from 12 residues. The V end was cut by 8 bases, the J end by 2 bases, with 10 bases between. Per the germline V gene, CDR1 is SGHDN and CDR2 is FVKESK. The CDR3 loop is CASGPLAYEQYF. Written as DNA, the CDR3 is TGTGCCAGCGGCCCCTTAGCCTACGAGCAGTACTTC.

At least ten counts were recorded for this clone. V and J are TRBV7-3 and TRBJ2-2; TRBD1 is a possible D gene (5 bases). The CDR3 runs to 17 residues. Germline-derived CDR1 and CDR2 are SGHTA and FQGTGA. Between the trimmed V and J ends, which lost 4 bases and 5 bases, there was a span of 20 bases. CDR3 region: CASSSKPSRARTGELFF. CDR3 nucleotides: TGTGCCAGCAGCTCAAAACCGAGCAGGGCGAGGACCGGGGAGCTGTTTTTT. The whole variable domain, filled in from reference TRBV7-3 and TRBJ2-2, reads GAGVSQTPSNKVTEKGKYVELRCDPISGHTALYWYRQSLGQGPEFLIYFQGTGAADDSGLPNDRFFAVRPEGSVSTLKIQRTERGDSAVYLCASSSKPSRARTGELFFGEGSRLTVL.

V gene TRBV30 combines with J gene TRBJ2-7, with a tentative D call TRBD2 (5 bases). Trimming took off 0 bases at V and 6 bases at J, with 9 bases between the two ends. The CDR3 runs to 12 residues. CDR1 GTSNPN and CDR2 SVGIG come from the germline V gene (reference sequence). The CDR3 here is CAWSVEGLEQYF. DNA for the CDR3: TGTGCCTGGAGTGTCGAAGGACTCGAGCAGTACTTC.

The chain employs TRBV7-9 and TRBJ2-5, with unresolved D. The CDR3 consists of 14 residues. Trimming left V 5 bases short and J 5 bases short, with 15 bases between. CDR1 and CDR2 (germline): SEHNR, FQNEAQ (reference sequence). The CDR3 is CASSQDLFKETQYF. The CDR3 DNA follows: TGTGCCAGCAGCCAAGATCTATTTAAGGAGACCCAGTACTTC.

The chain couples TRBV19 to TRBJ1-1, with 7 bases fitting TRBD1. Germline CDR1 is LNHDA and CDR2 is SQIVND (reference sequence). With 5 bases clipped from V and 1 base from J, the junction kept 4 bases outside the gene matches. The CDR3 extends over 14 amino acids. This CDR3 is CASSLTGPNTEAFF. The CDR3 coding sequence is TGTGCCAGTAGTTTGACAGGGCCGAACACTGAAGCTTTCTTT. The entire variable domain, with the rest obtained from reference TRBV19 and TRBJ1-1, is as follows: DGGITQSPKYLFRKEGQNVTLSCEQNLNHDAMYWYRQDPGQGLRLIYYSQIVNDFQKGDIAEGYSVSREKKESFPLTVTSAQKNPTAFYLCASSLTGPNTEAFFGQGTRLTVV.

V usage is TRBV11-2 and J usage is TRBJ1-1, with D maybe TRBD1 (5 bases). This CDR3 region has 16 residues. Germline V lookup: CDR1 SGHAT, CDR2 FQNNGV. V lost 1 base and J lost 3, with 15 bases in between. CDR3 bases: TGTGCCAGCAGCTTAGGAGTCGGCAGGGCGGACACTGAAGCTTTCTTT. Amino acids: CASSLGVGRADTEAFF.

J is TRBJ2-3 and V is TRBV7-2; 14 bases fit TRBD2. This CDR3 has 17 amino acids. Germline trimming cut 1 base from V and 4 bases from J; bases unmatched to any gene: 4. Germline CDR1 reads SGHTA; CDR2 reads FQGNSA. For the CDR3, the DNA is TGTGCCAGCAGCTTAGGACTAGCGGGGGGGCCGGCAGATACGCAGTATTTT. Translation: CASSLGLAGGPADTQYF.

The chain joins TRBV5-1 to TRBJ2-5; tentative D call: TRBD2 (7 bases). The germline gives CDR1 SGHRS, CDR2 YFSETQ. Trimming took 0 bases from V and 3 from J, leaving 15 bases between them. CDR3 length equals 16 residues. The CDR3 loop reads CASSLAFGGAEETQYF. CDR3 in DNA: TGCGCCAGCAGCTTGGCTTTTGGGGGGGCCGAAGAGACCCAGTACTTC.

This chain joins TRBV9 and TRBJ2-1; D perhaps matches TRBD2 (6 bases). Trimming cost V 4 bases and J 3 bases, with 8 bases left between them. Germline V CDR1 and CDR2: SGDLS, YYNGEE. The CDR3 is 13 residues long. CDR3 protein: CASSQGLYNEQFF. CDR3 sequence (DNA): TGTGCCAGCAGCCAGGGACTCTACAATGAGCAGTTCTTC.

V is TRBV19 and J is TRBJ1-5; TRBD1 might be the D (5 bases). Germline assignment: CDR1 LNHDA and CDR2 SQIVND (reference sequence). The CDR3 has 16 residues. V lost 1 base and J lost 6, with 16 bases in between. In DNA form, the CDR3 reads TGTGCCAGTAGTATAGTAACAGGCCTCGAAACTCAGCCCCAGCATTTT. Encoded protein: CASSIVTGLETQPQHF.

The DNA of the CDR3 is TGTGCCAGCAGTTACTCGGCTAGCGCTTCCTACGAGCAGTACTTC. Translating gives CASSYSASASYEQYF. The genes are TRBV6-5 and TRBJ2-7, with D possibly matching TRBD2 (6 bases). Germline values: CDR1 MNHEY, CDR2 SVGAGI. V lost 0 bases to trimming and J lost 1 base, with 10 bases between them. CDR3 length: 15 amino acids.

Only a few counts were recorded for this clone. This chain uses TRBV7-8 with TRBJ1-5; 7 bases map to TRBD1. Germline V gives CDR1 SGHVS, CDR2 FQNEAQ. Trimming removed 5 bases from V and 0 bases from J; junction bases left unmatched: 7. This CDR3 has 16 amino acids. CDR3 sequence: CASSLGTEYSNQPQHF. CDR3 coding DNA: TGTGCCAGCAGCCTCGGGACAGAATATAGCAATCAGCCCCAGCATTTT.

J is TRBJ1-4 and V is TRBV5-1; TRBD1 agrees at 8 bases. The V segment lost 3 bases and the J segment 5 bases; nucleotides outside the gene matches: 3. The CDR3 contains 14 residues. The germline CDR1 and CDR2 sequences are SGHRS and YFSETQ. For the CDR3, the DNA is TGCGCCAGCAGCTCACAGGGGGGCAATGAAAAACTGTTTTTT. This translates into CASSSQGGNEKLFF.

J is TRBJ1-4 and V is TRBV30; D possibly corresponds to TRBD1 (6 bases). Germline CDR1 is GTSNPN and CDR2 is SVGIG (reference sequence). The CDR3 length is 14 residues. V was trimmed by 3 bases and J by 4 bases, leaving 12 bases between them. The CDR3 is CAWSRGHDNEKLFF. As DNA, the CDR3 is TGTGCCTGGAGCCGGGGACACGATAATGAAAAACTGTTTTTT.

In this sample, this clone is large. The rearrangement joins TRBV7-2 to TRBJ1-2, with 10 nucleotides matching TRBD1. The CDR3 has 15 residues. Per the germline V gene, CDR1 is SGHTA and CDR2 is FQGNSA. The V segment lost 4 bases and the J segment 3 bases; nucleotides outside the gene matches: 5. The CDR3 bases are TGTGCCAGCAGCTACCCGGGACAGGGGTACTATGGCTACACCTTC. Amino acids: CASSYPGQGYYGYTF.